Listed below are T cell receptor beta chains from one sample, sequenced in a study of vaccination and CD4 T cells after COVID-19. No antigen has been identified for these receptors. TCRdb reprocessed the PCR reads with MiXCR, giving one entry per CDR3 protein. Of over 9,000 distinct CDR3 sequences listed, more than 20% are singletons. Sequences were derived from CD4+ T cells from blood, cultured in vitro, sampled after SARS-CoV-2 vaccination. These receptor sequences come from a human donor who had recovered from COVID-19. Both conserved end residues are part of each CDR3. The D gene is left open where the match is weak. The size entry is marked missing in some rows and otherwise reads once, few, many or a size class.

>TRBD2|TRBV28|.|TRBJ2-4
TGTGCCAGCAGTTCCCCCAATGGGGGGGACATTCAGTACTTC
CASSSPNGGDIQYF
>.|TRBV18|.|TRBJ1-3
TGTGCCAGCTCACCAGGACTTAACTCCGGAAACACCATATATTTT
CASSPGLNSGNTIYF
>.|TRBV6-2/TRBV6-3|few|TRBJ2-1
TGTGCCAGCAGAATTACGTCCGGAAATGAGCAGTTCTTC
CASRITSGNEQFF
>.|TRBV12-3/TRBV12-4|.|TRBJ1-2
TGTGCCAGCAAAACACCCTCTAACTATGGCTACACCTTC
CASKTPSNYGYTF
>.|TRBV20-1|medium-sized|TRBJ1-1
TGCAGTGCTAGTTACCCCACAGGCCTTGGGCCGTCGAACACTGAAGCTTTCTTT
CSASYPTGLGPSNTEAFF
>.|TRBV4-3|few|TRBJ2-7
TGCGCCAGCAGCCAAGATACCGACTACTCCTACGAGCAGTACTTC
CASSQDTDYSYEQYF
>TRBD2|TRBV5-1|.|TRBJ2-3
TGCGCCAGCAGCCCGGGACTAGCGGGAGGACGGCCAGATACGCAGTATTTT
CASSPGLAGGRPDTQYF
>TRBD1|TRBV7-9|.|TRBJ1-2
TGTGCCAGCAGCTTACCAGGGGACAGGGATGACTATGGCTACACCTTC
CASSLPGDRDDYGYTF
>.|TRBV7-2|.|TRBJ1-1
TGTGCCAGCAGTCAAGTGGCGGTAAGGGCTGAAGCTTTCTTT
CASSQVAVRAEAFF
>.|TRBV10-1|.|TRBJ2-1
TGCGCCAGCAGTAAACAGGGTAGCTCCTACAATGAGCAGTTCTTC
CASSKQGSSYNEQFF
>.|TRBV28|few|TRBJ1-2
TGTGCCAGCAGTCGGACAGCCTATGGCTACACCTTC
CASSRTAYGYTF
>.|TRBV6-5|.|TRBJ1-1
TGTGCCAGCAGTTATGCCCTTTACAAAGGCATGAACACTGAAGCTTTCTTT
CASSYALYKGMNTEAFF
>.|TRBV11-3|.|TRBJ2-3
TGTGCCAGCAGCTTAATGTCAGGAAATACGCAGTATTTT
CASSLMSGNTQYF
>.|TRBV10-3|few|TRBJ1-1
TGTGCCATCAGTGAGACAGAAGTTATGAACACTGAAGCTTTCTTT
CAISETEVMNTEAFF
>.|TRBV28|.|TRBJ1-6
TGTGCCAGCAGTTTAGGAGGGGCGAGTAATTCACCCCTCCACTTT
CASSLGGASNSPLHF
>.|TRBV6-2/TRBV6-3|few|TRBJ2-3
TGTGCCAGCAGGATAACGGGCGGGCCTACAGATACGCAGTATTTT
CASRITGGPTDTQYF
>TRBD2|TRBV7-8|medium-sized|TRBJ2-7
TGTGCCAGCAGCTTAGCTGTAATCAGCGGGAGGTTATCTCGGCACGAGCAGTACTTC
CASSLAVISGRLSRHEQYF
>TRBD2|TRBV20-1|medium-sized|TRBJ2-5
TGCAGTGTGGTCGGGGGGAGGGGAGGAGAGACCCAGTACTTC
CSVVGGRGGETQYF
>.|TRBV7-2|medium-sized|TRBJ1-2
TGTGCCAGCAGCTTAGCGTTCGGGGGCTACACCTTC
CASSLAFGGYTF
>.|TRBV29-1|.|TRBJ1-1
TGCAGCGTTGAAAAGCAGATGAACACTGAAGCTTTCTTT
CSVEKQMNTEAFF
>.|TRBV6-2/TRBV6-3|.|TRBJ1-1
TGTGCCAGCAGCCGTGATGGCAGGGAGAAAGCTTTCTTT
CASSRDGREKAFF
>TRBD2|TRBV6-2/TRBV6-3|.|TRBJ2-7
TGTGCCAGCAGTTACCCATCTAGCGGGAGGGCTTTC
CASSYPSSGRAF
>TRBD1|TRBV2|few|TRBJ1-2
TGTGCCAGCAGCGATTCCGGGACAGGCGAATATGGCTACACCTTC
CASSDSGTGEYGYTF
>.|TRBV19|.|TRBJ1-2
TGTGCCAGTAGTGCAAGATCGACCAACTATGGCTACACCTTC
CASSARSTNYGYTF
>TRBD1|TRBV5-1|.|TRBJ1-1
TGCGCCAGCAGCCAGGGGGGTATCGCTGAAGCTTTCTTT
CASSQGGIAEAFF
>.|TRBV6-1|medium-sized|TRBJ1-2
TGTGCCAGCAGTGAAGACTCATTCTATGGCTACACCTTC
CASSEDSFYGYTF
>.|TRBV7-2|few|TRBJ1-5
TGTGCCAGCAGCCTAGGGCCCTTAAGCCCCCAGCATTTT
CASSLGPLSPQHF
>.|TRBV20-1|.|TRBJ2-1
TGCAGTGCTAGTCATCTAGGGCATAGCTCCTACAATGAGCAGTTCTTC
CSASHLGHSSYNEQFF